The 29 T cell receptor beta chains given below trace back to one sample, sequenced in a study of identical twins. TCRdb processed the 5' RACE reads anew with MiXCR; each CDR3 protein has one entry. Of 1.5 million to 2 million distinct CDR3 sequences in the sample, 32% are singletons; the top ten hold about 0.25%. Input material: cord blood. These receptors came from a newborn girl in good health.

A few counts support this clonotype. The rearrangement joins TRBV20-1 to TRBJ2-3; 9 nucleotides agree with TRBD2. Unmatched junction bases numbered 16, after V lost 0 bases and J lost 9 bases. The CDR3 totals 17 residues. Germline CDR1 DFQATT, CDR2 SNEGSKA (reference sequence). CDR3 bases: TGCAGTGCTAGAGATAGTTTAGTCGGTAGCGGGGGTAACACGCAGTATTTT. As protein: CSARDSLVGSGGNTQYF.

About this clonotype: A much larger clone differs by one base, so this may be a read error. V gene TRBV4-2 combines with J gene TRBJ2-3, with 10 bases that match TRBD2. The CDR3 consists of 16 residues. Germline V gene lookup returns CDR1 LGHNA and CDR2 YNFKEQ. Written as DNA, the CDR3 is TGTGCCAGCAGCCAAGATCACGCTAGCGGGGGAGGAACGCGGTATTTT. This gives the protein CASSQDHASGGGTRYF.

This clonotype has a handful of counts. V is TRBV20-1 and J is TRBJ2-1, with 8 bases lining up with TRBD2. From germline, CDR1 is DFQATT and CDR2 SNEGSKA (reference sequence). The length of the CDR3 is 15 residues. The junction had 7 bases not matched to a gene; V was cut back by 4 bases and J by 2 bases. The CDR3 reads CSATGSGATYNEQFF. CDR3 sequence (DNA): TGCAGTGCTACCGGTAGCGGGGCGACCTACAATGAGCAGTTCTTC.

This clonotype has only a few counts. The chain is built from TRBV6-6 and TRBJ1-3; D call uncertain. Germline V gives CDR1 MNHNY, CDR2 SVGAGI (reference sequence). CDR3 size: 15 residues. Deletions cut 6 bases from V and 4 bases from J, with 16 bases between. The CDR3 DNA follows: TGTGCCAGCAGGGTATCCGGCAGCTCAGGAAACACCATATATTTT. Translating it yields CASRVSGSSGNTIYF.

CDR3 region: CATSIPSSTDTQYF. In DNA form, the CDR3 reads TGTGCCACCAGCATCCCATCCAGCACAGATACGCAGTATTTT. The chain couples TRBV15 to TRBJ2-3; no firm D call. CDR3 length: 14 residues. V lost 4 bases, J lost 0 bases, and 8 bases lay in between. Germline CDR1 LNHNV, CDR2 YYDKDF (reference sequence).

With respect to this clonotype: One junction end does not reproduce the germline sequence, and a read error may be involved. The chain has TRBV4-2 and TRBJ2-5, with D possibly matching TRBD1 (5 bases). Matching the DNA end better, TRBJ2-7 makes the J call doubtful. CDR3 size: 14 residues. Germline assignment: CDR1 LGHNA and CDR2 YNFKEQ. The CDR3 sequence: CACSQESRVAEQYF. The CDR3 nucleotides are TGTGCCTGCAGCCAAGAAAGCAGGGTAGCCGAGCAGTACTTC.

In the case of this clonotype: A much bigger clone sits one base away, suggesting this may be a read error. The J gene is TRBJ2-7, the V gene TRBV29-1; maybe TRBD1 (6 bases). V gave up 6 bases and J gave up 2 bases, with 14 bases separating them. CDR1 and CDR2 from the germline V gene are SQVTM and ANQGSEA. The CDR3 is 13 residues long. Here the CDR3 DNA reads TGCAGCGTCCGGACAGATAGCCCCTACGAGCAGTACTTC. Its translation: CSVRTDSPYEQYF.

There are a few counts of this clonotype. CDR3 protein: CASSWDLSSDTQYF. In DNA, the CDR3 is TGCGCCAGCAGCTGGGACCTCAGCTCGGATACGCAGTATTTT. This chain uses TRBV10-1 with TRBJ2-3; the D call may be TRBD1 or TRBD2 (5 bases each). The V end was cut by 6 bases, the J end by 6 bases, with 16 bases between. The CDR3 has 14 residues. Germline lookup yields CDR1 WNHNN and CDR2 SYGVQD (reference sequence).

The chain links TRBV10-1 to TRBJ1-1, with D possibly TRBD1 on 5 matching bases. This CDR3 comprises 14 residues. Germline V gives CDR1 WNHNN, CDR2 SYGVQD (reference sequence). V was clipped by 6 bases and J by 0 bases, with 11 bases between them. CDR3 nucleotide sequence: TGCGCCAGCAGCGACGACAGCTTGAACACTGAAGCTTTCTTT. It specifies CASSDDSLNTEAFF.

The V gene is TRBV20-1, the J gene TRBJ2-5, with 9 bases identical to TRBD2. Unmatched junction bases numbered 10, after V lost 6 bases and J lost 5 bases. The CDR3 has 14 residues. Germline CDR1 reads DFQATT; CDR2 reads SNEGSKA (reference sequence). CDR3 nucleotide sequence: TGCAGTGCCTTAATAGCGGGAGTGAGTGAGACCCAGTACTTC. Translated, it gives CSALIAGVSETQYF.

Note on this clonotype: A much larger clone lies a single base off, so this may be a read error. The genes are TRBV29-1 and TRBJ2-3; D gene ambiguous. The V gene's germline CDR1 is SQVTM and CDR2 ANQGSEA. The CDR3 extends over 14 amino acids. DNA of the CDR3: TGCAGCGTTTCAACCGGGTTCAACACAGATACGCATTATTTT. Amino acids: CSVSTGFNTDTHYF.

This chain links TRBV4-2 with TRBJ2-7; no definite D call. This CDR3 is built from 15 residues. V lost 3 bases and J 0 bases, leaving 12 bases between the germline ends. In germline, CDR1 is LGHNA, CDR2 YNFKEQ. The CDR3 sequence is CASSHSGRSSYEQYF. The CDR3 DNA reads TGTGCCAGCAGCCATTCGGGCCGTAGCTCCTACGAGCAGTACTTC.

About this clonotype: A much larger clone is a single base away; this may be a read error. The gene calls are TRBV7-2 and TRBJ1-2, with D maybe TRBD1 (5 bases). The germline gives CDR1 SGHTA, CDR2 FQGNSA. The CDR3 is 15 amino acids. The CDR3 DNA is TGTGCCAGCAGCCGGCCGCGGGACTTTAACCATGGCTACACCTTC. It codes for CASSRPRDFNHGYTF. Filled out from reference TRBV7-2 and TRBJ1-2, the complete variable domain reads GAGVSQSPSNKVTEKGKDVELRCDPISGHTALYWYRQSLGQGLEFLIYFQGNSAPDKSGLPSDRFSAERTGGSVSTLTIQRTQQEDSAVYLCASSRPRDFNHGYTFGSGTRLTVV.

This sequence joins TRBV20-1 and TRBJ2-3; 11 nucleotides line up with TRBD2. From germline, CDR1 is DFQATT and CDR2 SNEGSKA (reference sequence). This CDR3 is built from 17 residues. The CDR3: CRGREETSGEGGDTQYF. The CDR3 DNA is TGCAGAGGCAGGGAGGAGACTAGCGGGGAGGGAGGCGATACGCAGTATTTT.

This clonotype occurred once. The genes are TRBV7-6 and TRBJ1-1; TRBD1 agrees at 7 bases. Germline V gene lookup returns CDR1 SGHVS and CDR2 FNYEAQ. The CDR3 has 16 amino acids. Trimming removed 2 bases from V and 2 bases from J; junction bases left unmatched: 8. CDR3 DNA: TGTGCCAGCAGCTTACTCCGGACAGGAGCAAACACTGAAGCTTTCTTT. Its translation: CASSLLRTGANTEAFF.

This chain joins TRBV28 and TRBJ1-5; maybe TRBD1 (5 bases). Germline V gene data show CDR1 as MDHEN and CDR2 as SYDVKM. The CDR3 has 14 amino acids. V shed 5 bases and J shed 5 bases, with 13 bases lying between them. CDR3 coding DNA: TGTGCCAGCAGTCTCCTCCCAGGGTATCAGCCCCAGCATTTT. Encoded protein: CASSLLPGYQPQHF. The full variable domain, with the rest looked up from reference TRBV28 and TRBJ1-5, is DVKVTQSSRYLVKRTGEKVFLECVQDMDHENMFWYRQDPGLGLRLIYFSYDVKMKEKGDIPEGYSVSREKKERFSLILESASTNQTSMYLCASSLLPGYQPQHFGDGTRLSIL.

This clonotype was recorded at least ten times. V gene TRBV10-3 combines with J gene TRBJ2-7; 11 bases agree with TRBD1. Germline loops: CDR1 ENHRY, CDR2 SYGVKD. J was trimmed by 7 bases and V by 7 bases; bases with no gene match: 6. There are 13 residues in the CDR3. The CDR3 reads CAIKQGTGGEQYF. The CDR3 nucleotides are TGTGCCATCAAACAAGGGACAGGGGGGGAGCAGTACTTC.

The chain uses TRBV15 and TRBJ2-4; 8 nucleotides match TRBD1. V gave up 2 bases and J gave up 0 bases; unmatched junction bases: 6. The germline CDR1 and CDR2 sequences are LNHNV and YYDKDF (reference sequence). This CDR3 contains 17 residues. The CDR3 bases are TGTGCCACCAGCAGAACCAGGGGGCCTCAAGCCAAAAACATTCAGTACTTC. Residues: CATSRTRGPQAKNIQYF.

CDR3: CASTQMGHPSGANVLTF. In DNA, the CDR3 is TGTGCCAGCACTCAAATGGGACACCCCTCTGGGGCCAACGTCCTGACTTTC. This sequence joins TRBV6-1 and TRBJ2-6; maybe TRBD1 (6 bases). V was shortened by 7 bases and J by 0 bases, with 16 bases between the two germline ends. CDR3 length: 17 amino acids. The germline CDR1 and CDR2 sequences are MNHNS and SASEGT.

V usage is TRBV10-3 and J usage is TRBJ2-4; TRBD2 matches 14 bases. The end of the DNA fits TRBJ2-7 better, so the J call may be wrong. The CDR3 contains 18 residues. Germline CDR1 reads ENHRY; CDR2 reads SYGVKD. CDR3 sequence: CAISESGTSGSQSHEQYF. The CDR3 nucleotides are TGTGCCATCAGTGAGTCTGGGACTAGCGGGAGCCAAAGTCACGAGCAGTACTTC.

This clonotype has a single count. V gene TRBV20-1 combines with J gene TRBJ2-3, with D possibly being TRBD1 (6 bases). Germline V CDR1 and CDR2: DFQATT, SNEGSKA (reference sequence). This CDR3 region has 13 residues. Trimming cost V 5 bases and J 4 bases, with 13 bases left between them. The CDR3 sequence: CSAGGLGADTQYF. CDR3 DNA: TGCAGTGCTGGGGGCTTGGGCGCAGATACGCAGTATTTT.

The chain carries TRBV4-1 and TRBJ2-1; the match to TRBD2 covers 10 bases. The trim removed 0 bases at V and 10 bases at J, leaving 12 bases unmatched. The CDR3 length is 17 residues. Germline-derived CDR1 and CDR2 are MGHRA and YSYEKL. CDR3 region: CASSQDWSGRAPLEQFF. The DNA for the CDR3 is TGCGCCAGCAGCCAAGATTGGAGCGGGAGGGCCCCCTTGGAGCAGTTCTTC.

The chain carries TRBV5-6 and TRBJ2-5; D gene ambiguous. Germline CDR1 and CDR2: SGHDT and YYEEEE. V was trimmed by 1 base and J by 1 base, leaving 8 bases between them. The CDR3 totals 14 residues. The CDR3 coding sequence is TGTGCCAGCAGCTTGTCCAGACGCCAAGAGACCCAGTACTTC. Its translation is CASSLSRRQETQYF.

The chain couples TRBV29-1 to TRBJ1-1; no clear D gene. Looked up from germline, CDR1 is SQVTM and CDR2 is ANQGSEA. This CDR3 is built from 11 residues. V lost 7 bases and J lost 5, with 11 bases in between. The DNA for the CDR3 is TGCAGCGCCCAGTGGTTTACTGAAGCTTTCTTT. Translating it yields CSAQWFTEAFF.

The rearrangement uses TRBV6-1 and TRBJ2-5, with a tentative D call TRBD2 (6 bases). Trimming stripped 6 bases from V and 3 bases from J, with 26 bases between. Germline V gene lookup returns CDR1 MNHNS and CDR2 SASEGT. The CDR3 sequence is 18 residues long. CDR3 protein: CASSRLILPGTEKETQYF. The CDR3 DNA follows: TGTGCCAGCAGCCGACTTATCCTACCCGGGACTGAGAAAGAGACCCAGTACTTC.

The CDR3 nucleotides read TGTGCCAGCAGCTTAGGGTTCGGGGGCTACAATGAGCAGTTCTTC. Protein product: CASSLGFGGYNEQFF. This rearrangement joins TRBV7-8 to TRBJ2-1, with D possibly TRBD2 on 6 matching bases. CDR1 is SGHVS and CDR2 is FQNEAQ in the germline V gene. CDR3 length equals 15 residues. V lost 1 base to trimming and J lost 3 bases, with 10 bases between them. Drawing the rest from reference TRBV7-8 and TRBJ2-1, the complete variable domain is GAGVSQSPRYKVAKRGQDVALRCDPISGHVSLFWYQQALGQGPEFLTYFQNEAQLDKSGLPSDRFFAERPEGSVSTLKIQRTQQEDSAVYLCASSLGFGGYNEQFFGPGTRLTVL.

The V gene is TRBV20-1, the J gene TRBJ2-1, with D possibly being TRBD2 (6 bases). This CDR3 comprises 14 residues. Germline V gene sequence: CDR1 DFQATT, CDR2 SNEGSKA (reference sequence). V was pared by 3 bases and J by 2 bases, with 11 bases between. CDR3 bases: TGCAGTGCTAGTGTTGGGGGGACCTACAATGAGCAGTTCTTC. This encodes CSASVGGTYNEQFF.

This clonotype was counted a few times. The chain uses TRBV3-1 and TRBJ2-1; 8 nucleotides line up with TRBD2. From germline, CDR1 is LGHDT and CDR2 YNNKEL (reference sequence). The CDR3 totals 16 residues. V dropped 4 bases and J dropped 2; count of bases not matched to a gene: 7. CDR3 sequence (DNA): TGTGCCAGCAGCCGGACTAGCACGTTCCCCTACAATGAGCAGTTCTTC. It yields the protein CASSRTSTFPYNEQFF.

In the case of this clonotype: A clone one base away is much larger, so this may be a read error. V usage is TRBV5-1 and J usage is TRBJ2-7, with D perhaps TRBD1 or TRBD2 (5 bases each). With the DNA end fitting TRBJ2-5 better, the J assignment may be wrong. The CDR3 is 14 amino acids. Germline V gene data show CDR1 as SGHRS and CDR2 as YFSETQ. The CDR3 nucleotides read TGCGCCAGCAGCATTTCAGGGAGAGGAGAGACCCAGTACTTC. Translating gives CASSISGRGETQYF.